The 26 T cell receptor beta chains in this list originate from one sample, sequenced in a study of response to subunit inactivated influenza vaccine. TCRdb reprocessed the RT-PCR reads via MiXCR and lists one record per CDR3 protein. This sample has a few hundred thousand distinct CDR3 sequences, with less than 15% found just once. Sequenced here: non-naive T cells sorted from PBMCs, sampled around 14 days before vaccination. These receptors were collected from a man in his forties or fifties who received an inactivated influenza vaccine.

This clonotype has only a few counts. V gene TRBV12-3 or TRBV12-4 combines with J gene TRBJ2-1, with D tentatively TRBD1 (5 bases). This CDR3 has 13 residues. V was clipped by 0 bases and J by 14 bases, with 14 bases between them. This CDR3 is CASSLAREGVKFF. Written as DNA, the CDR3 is TGTGCCAGCAGTTTAGCGCGTGAAGGGGTGAAGTTCTTC.

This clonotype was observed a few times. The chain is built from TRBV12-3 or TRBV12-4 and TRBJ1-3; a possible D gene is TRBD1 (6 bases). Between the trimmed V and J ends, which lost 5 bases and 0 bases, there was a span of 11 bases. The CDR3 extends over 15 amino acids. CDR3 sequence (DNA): TGTGCCAGCAGTACTCTGGACAGCTCTGGAAACACCATATATTTT. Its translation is CASSTLDSSGNTIYF.

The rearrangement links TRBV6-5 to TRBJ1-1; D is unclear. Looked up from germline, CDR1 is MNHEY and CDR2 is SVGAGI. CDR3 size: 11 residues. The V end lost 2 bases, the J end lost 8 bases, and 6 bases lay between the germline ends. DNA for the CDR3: TGTGCCAGCAGTTACAAGTTCGAAGCTTTCTTT. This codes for CASSYKFEAFF.

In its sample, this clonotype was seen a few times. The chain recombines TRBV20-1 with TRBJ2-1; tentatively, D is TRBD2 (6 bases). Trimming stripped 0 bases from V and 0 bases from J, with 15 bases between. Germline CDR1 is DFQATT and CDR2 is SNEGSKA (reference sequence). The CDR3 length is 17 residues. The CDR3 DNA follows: TGCAGTGCTAGAGATACCAGCGGGCTGAGCTCCTACAATGAGCAGTTCTTC. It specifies CSARDTSGLSSYNEQFF.

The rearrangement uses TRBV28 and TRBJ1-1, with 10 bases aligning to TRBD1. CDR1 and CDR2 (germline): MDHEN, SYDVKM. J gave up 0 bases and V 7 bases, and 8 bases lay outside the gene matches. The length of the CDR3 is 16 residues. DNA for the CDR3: TGTGCCAGCACCAAAGGGACAGGGGCGATGAACACTGAAGCTTTCTTT. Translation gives CASTKGTGAMNTEAFF.

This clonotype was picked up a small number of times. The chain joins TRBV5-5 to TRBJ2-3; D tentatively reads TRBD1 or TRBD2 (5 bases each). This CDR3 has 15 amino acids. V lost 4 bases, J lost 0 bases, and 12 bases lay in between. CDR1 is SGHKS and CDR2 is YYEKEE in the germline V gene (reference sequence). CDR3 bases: TGTGCCAGCAGCGGGGGACCAACAAGCACAGATACGCAGTATTTT. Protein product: CASSGGPTSTDTQYF. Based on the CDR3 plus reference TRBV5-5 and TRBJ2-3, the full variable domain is DAGVTQSPTHLIKTRGQQVTLRCSPISGHKSVSWYQQVLGQGPQFIFQYYEKEERGRGNFPDRFSARQFPNYSSELNVNALLLGDSALYLCASSGGPTSTDTQYFGPGTRLTVL.

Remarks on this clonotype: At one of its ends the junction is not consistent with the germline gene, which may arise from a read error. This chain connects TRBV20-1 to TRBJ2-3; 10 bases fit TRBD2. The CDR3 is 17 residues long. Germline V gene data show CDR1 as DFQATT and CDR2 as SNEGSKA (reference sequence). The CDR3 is CCANILNLAGGTDTQYF. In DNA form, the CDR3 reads TGCTGTGCTAACATCCTAAACCTAGCGGGAGGCACAGATACGCAGTATTTT.

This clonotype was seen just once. For the CDR3, the DNA is TGTGCCAGTAGTATAGAAGTCAGCCGTTTGGACGAGCAGTACTTC. It is translated as CASSIEVSRLDEQYF. The V gene is TRBV19, the J gene TRBJ2-7; no reliable D call. CDR1 and CDR2 from the germline V gene are LNHDA and SQIVND (reference sequence). This CDR3 has 15 amino acids. Trimming pared 0 bases from V and 5 bases from J, leaving 14 bases between.

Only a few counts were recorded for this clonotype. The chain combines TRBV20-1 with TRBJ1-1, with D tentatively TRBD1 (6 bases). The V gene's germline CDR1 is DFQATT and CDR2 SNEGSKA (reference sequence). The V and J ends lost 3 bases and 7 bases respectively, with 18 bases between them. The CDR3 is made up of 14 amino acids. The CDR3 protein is CSARSPVGAGEAFF. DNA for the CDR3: TGCAGTGCTAGGAGTCCGGTGGGGGCAGGTGAAGCTTTCTTT.

CDR3 amino acids: CASSVGTVNQPQHF. CDR3 DNA sequence: TGTGCCAGCAGCGTAGGGACAGTAAATCAGCCCCAGCATTTT. J is TRBJ1-5 and V is TRBV9, with D tentatively TRBD1 (6 bases). Looked up from germline, CDR1 is SGDLS and CDR2 is YYNGEE. V was trimmed by 0 bases and J by 4 bases, leaving 8 bases between them. This CDR3 spans 14 amino acids.

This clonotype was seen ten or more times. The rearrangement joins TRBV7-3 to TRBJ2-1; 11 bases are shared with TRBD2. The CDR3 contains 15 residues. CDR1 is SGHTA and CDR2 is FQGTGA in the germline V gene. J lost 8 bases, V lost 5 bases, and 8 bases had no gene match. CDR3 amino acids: CASSVTSGSIYEQFF. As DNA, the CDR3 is TGTGCCAGCAGCGTCACTAGCGGGAGCATTTATGAGCAGTTCTTC.

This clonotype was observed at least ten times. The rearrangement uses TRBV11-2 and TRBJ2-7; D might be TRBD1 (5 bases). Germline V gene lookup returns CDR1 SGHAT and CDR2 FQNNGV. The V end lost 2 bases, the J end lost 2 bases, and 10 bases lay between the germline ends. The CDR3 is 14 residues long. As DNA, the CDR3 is TGTGCCAGCAGCTTATCCGACAGTCCCTACGAGCAGTACTTC. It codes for CASSLSDSPYEQYF.

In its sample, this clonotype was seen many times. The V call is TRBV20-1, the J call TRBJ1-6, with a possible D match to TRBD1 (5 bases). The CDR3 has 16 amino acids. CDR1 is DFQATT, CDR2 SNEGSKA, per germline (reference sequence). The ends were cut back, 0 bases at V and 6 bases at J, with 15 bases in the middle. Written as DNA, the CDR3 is TGCAGTGCTAGAGATCATCGACAGCCCGGTAATTCACCCCTCCACTTT. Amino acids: CSARDHRQPGNSPLHF.

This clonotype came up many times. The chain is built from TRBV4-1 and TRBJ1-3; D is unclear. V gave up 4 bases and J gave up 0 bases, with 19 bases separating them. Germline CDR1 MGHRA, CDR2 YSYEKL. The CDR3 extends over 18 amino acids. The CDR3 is CASSPSHLLRLSGNTIYF. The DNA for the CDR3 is TGCGCCAGCAGCCCCTCCCACCTTCTTCGGCTCTCTGGAAACACCATATATTTT.

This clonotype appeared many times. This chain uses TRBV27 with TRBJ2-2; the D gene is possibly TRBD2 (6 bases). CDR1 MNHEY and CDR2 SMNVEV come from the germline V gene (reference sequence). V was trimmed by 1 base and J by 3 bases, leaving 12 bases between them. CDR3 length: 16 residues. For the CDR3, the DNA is TGTGCCAGCAGTTTATTTTTTAGCGGTGACACCGGGGAGCTGTTTTTT. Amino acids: CASSLFFSGDTGELFF.

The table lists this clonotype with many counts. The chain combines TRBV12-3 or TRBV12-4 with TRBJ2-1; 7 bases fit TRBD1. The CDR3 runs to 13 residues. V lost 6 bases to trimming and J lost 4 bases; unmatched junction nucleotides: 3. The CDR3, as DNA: TGTGCCAGCAGGGGGACAGCTTACAATGAGCAGTTCTTC. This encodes CASRGTAYNEQFF.

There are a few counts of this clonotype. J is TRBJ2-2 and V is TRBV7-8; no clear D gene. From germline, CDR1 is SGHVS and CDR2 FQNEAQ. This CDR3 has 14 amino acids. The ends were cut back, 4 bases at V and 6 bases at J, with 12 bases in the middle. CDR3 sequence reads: CASSSAEVPGELFF. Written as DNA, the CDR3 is TGTGCCAGCAGCTCGGCCGAGGTCCCCGGGGAGCTGTTTTTT. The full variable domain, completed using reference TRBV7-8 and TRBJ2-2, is GAGVSQSPRYKVAKRGQDVALRCDPISGHVSLFWYQQALGQGPEFLTYFQNEAQLDKSGLPSDRFFAERPEGSVSTLKIQRTQQEDSAVYLCASSSAEVPGELFFGEGSRLTVL.

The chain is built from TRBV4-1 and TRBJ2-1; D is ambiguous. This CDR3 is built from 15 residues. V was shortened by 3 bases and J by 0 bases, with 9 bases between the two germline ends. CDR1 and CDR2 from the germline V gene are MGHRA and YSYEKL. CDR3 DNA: TGCGCCAGCAGCCACCCCTTGAGCTCCTACAATGAGCAGTTCTTC. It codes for CASSHPLSSYNEQFF.

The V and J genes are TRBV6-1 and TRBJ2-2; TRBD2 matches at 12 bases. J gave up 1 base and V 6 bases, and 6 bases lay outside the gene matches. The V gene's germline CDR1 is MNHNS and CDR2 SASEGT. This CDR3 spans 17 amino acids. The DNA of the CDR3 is TGTGCCAGCAGGCTAGCGGGAGGGCCCGTGAACACCGGGGAGCTGTTTTTT. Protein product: CASRLAGGPVNTGELFF.

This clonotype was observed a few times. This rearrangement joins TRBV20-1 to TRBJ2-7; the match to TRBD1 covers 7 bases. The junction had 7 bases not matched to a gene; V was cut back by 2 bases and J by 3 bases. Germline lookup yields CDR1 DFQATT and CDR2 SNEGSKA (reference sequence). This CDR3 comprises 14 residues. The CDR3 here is CSARLPSGGYEQYF. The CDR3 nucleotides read TGCAGTGCTAGACTTCCATCAGGGGGCTACGAGCAGTACTTC.

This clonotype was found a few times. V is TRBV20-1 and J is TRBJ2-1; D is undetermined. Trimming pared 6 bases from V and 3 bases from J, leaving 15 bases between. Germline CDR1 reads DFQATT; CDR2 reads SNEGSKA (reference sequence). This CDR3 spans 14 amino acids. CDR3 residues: CSAPIVAGYNEQFF. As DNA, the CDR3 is TGCAGTGCCCCGATAGTGGCCGGCTACAATGAGCAGTTCTTC.

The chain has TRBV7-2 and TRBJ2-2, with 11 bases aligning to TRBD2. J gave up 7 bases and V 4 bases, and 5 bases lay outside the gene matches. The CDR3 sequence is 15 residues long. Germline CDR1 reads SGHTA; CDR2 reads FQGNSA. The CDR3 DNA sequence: TGTGCCAGCAGCTCGACTAGCGGGATTGACGGGGAGCTGTTTTTT. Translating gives CASSSTSGIDGELFF.

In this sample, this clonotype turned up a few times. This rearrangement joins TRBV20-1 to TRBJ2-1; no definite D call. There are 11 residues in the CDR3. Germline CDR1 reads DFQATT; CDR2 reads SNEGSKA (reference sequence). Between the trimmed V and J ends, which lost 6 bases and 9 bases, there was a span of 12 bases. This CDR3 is CSARPRSEQFF. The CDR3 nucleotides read TGCAGTGCCCGCCCCCGAAGTGAGCAGTTCTTC.

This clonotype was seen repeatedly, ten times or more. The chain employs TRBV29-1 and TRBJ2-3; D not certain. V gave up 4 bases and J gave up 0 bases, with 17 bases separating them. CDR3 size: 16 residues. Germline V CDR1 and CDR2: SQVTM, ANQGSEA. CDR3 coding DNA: TGCAGCGTTGTGGGCCCCTCGCGGCGTAGCACAGATACGCAGTATTTT. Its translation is CSVVGPSRRSTDTQYF.

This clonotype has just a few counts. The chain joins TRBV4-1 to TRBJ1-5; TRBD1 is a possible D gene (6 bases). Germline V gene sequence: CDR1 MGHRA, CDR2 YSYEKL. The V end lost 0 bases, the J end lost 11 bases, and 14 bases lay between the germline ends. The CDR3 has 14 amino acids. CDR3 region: CASSQESLAGAQHF. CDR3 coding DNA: TGCGCCAGCAGCCAAGAATCGTTGGCAGGGGCCCAGCATTTT.

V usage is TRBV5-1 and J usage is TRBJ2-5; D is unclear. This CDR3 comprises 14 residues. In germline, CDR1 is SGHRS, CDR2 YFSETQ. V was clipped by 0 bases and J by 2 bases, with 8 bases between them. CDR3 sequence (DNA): TGCGCCAGCAGCTTGGGCCAGCAACAAGAGACCCAGTACTTC. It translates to CASSLGQQQETQYF.